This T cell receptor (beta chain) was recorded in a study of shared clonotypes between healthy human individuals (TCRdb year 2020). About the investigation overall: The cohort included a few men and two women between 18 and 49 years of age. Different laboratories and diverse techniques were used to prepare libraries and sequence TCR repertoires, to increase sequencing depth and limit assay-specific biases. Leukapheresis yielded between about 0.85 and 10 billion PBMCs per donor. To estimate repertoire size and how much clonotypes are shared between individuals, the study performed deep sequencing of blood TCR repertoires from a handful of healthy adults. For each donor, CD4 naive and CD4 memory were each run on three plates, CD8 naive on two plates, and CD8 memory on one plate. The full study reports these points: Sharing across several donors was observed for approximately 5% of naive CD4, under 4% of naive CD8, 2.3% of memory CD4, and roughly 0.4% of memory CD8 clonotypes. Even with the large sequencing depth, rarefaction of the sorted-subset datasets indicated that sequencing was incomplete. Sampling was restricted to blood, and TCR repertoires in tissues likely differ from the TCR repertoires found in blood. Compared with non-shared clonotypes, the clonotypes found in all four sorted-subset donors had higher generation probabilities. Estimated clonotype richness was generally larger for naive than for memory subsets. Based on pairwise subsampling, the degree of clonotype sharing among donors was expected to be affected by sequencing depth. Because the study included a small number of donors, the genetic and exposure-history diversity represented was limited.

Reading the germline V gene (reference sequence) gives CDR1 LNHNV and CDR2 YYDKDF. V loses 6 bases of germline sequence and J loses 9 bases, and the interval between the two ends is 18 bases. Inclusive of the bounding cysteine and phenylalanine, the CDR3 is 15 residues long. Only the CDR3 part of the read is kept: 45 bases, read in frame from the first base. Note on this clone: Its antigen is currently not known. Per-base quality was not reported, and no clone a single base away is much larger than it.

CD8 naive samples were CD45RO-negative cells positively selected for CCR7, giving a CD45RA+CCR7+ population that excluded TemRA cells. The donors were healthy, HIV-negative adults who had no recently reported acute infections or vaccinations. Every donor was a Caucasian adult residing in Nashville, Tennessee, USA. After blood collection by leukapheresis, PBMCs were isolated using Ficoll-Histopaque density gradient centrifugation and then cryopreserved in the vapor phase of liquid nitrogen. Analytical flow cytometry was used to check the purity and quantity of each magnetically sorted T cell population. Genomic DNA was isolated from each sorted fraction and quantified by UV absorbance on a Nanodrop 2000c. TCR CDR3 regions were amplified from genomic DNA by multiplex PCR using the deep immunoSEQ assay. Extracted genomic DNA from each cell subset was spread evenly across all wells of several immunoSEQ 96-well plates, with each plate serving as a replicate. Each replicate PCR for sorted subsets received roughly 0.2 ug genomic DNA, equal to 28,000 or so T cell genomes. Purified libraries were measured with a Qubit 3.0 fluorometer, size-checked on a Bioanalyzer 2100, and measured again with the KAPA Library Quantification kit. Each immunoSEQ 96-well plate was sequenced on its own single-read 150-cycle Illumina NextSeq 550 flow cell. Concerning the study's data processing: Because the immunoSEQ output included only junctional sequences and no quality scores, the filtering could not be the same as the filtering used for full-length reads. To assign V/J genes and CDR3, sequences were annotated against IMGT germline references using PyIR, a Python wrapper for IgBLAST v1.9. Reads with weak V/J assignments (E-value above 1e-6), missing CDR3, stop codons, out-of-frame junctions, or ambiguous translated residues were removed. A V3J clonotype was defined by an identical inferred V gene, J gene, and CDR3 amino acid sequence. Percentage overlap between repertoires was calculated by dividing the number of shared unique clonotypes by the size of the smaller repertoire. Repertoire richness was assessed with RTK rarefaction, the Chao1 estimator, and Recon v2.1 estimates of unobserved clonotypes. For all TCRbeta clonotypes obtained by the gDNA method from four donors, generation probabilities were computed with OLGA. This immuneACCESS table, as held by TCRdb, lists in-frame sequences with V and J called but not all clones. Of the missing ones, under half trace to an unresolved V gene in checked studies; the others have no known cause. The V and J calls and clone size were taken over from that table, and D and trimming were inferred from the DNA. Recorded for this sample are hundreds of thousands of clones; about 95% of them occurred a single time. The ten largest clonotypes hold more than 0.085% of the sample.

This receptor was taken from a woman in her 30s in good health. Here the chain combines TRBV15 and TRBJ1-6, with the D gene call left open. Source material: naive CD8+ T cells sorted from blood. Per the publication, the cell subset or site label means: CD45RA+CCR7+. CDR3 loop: CATRSREASGSPLHF. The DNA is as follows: TGTGCCACCAGATCGAGGGAGGCCTCGGGTTCACCCCTCCACTTT.